The T cell receptor beta chain under discussion was sequenced for a study of T-cell memory formation after mild COVID-19. Libraries for TCRalpha and TCRbeta carried sample barcodes and unique molecular identifiers via 5'RACE. MiXCR, applied by TCRdb to the 5' RACE reads, yields one record per CDR3 protein. This table has 560,000 or so distinct CDR3 sequences, around 16% appearing once. Findings and caveats of the study: Contracting CD4+ clones were located mainly in CM and EM, and CD8+ clones in EMRA.

On this clonotype itself: The antigen is unknown.

Trimming left V 2 bases short and J 4 bases short, with 9 bases between. Germline V gives CDR1 SGHDT, CDR2 YYEEEE. The CDR3 extends over 13 amino acids. The rearrangement uses TRBV5-6 and TRBJ1-2; D ambiguous. The specimen was PBMCs or a T cell subset sorted from them (not recorded which). The clonotype comes from an adult woman who had mild COVID-19 (a few samples of this study predate the infection). Cell type and time point are not known. CDR3 loop: CASSFGSGYGYTF. The DNA of the CDR3 is TGTGCCAGCAGCTTCGGGAGTGGCTATGGCTACACCTTC. Full variable domain (remainder filled in from reference TRBV5-6 and TRBJ1-2): DAGVTQSPTHLIKTRGQQVTLRCSPKSGHDTVSWYQQALGQGPQFIFQYYEEEERQRGNFPDRFSGHQFPNYSSELNVNALLLGDSALYLCASSFGSGYGYTFGSGTRLTVV.